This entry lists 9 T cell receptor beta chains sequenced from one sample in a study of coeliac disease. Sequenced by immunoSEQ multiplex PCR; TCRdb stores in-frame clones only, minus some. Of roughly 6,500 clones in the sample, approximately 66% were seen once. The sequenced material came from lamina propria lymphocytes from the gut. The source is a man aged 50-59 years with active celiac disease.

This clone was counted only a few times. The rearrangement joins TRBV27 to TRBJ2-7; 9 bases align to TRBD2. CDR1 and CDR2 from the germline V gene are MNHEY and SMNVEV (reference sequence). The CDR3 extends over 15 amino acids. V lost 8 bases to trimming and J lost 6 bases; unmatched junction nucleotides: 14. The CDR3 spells CASSIVQREDFEQYV. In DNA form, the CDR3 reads TGTGCCAGCTCCATTGTACAGCGGGAGGATTTCGAGCAGTACGTC.

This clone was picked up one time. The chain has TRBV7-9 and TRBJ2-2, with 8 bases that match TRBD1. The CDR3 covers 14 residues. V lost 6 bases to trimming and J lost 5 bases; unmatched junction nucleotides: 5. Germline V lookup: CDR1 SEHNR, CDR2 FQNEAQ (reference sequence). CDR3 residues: CASRGQGQTGELFF. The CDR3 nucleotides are TGTGCCAGCAGAGGACAGGGACAAACCGGGGAGCTGTTTTTT.

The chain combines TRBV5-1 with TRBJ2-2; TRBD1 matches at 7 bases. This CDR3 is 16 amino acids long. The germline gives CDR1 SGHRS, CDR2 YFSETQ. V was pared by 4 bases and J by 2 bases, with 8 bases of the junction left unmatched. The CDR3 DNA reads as TGCGCCAGCAGCCTCGGGACAGCGCTAAACACCGGGGAGCTGTTTTTT. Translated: CASSLGTALNTGELFF.

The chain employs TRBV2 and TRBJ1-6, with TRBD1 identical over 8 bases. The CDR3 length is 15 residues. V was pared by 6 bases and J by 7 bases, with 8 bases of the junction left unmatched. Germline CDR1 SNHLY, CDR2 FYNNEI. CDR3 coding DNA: TGTGCCAGCAGAGGACAGGGTGTTTCAAATTCACCCCTCCACTTT. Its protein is CASRGQGVSNSPLHF.

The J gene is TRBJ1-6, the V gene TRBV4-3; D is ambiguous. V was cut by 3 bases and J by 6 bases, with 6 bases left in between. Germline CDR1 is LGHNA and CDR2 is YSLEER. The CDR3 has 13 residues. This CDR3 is CASSHPGNSPLHF. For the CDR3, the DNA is TGCGCCAGCAGCCATCCCGGTAATTCACCCCTCCACTTT.

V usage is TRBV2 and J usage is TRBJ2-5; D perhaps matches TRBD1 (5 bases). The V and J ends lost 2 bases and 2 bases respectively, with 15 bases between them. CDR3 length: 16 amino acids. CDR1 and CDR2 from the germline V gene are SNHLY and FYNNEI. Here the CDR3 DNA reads TGTGCCAGCAGTGAAAGGCAGGGTAGGGGTCAAGAGACCCAGTACTTC. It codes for CASSERQGRGQETQYF.

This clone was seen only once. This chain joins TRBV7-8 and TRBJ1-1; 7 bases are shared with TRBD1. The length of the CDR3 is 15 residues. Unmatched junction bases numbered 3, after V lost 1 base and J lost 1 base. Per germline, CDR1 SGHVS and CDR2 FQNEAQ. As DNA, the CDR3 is TGTGCCAGCAGCTTAGGGGGGACAGCGAACACTGAAGCTTTCTTT. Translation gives CASSLGGTANTEAFF.

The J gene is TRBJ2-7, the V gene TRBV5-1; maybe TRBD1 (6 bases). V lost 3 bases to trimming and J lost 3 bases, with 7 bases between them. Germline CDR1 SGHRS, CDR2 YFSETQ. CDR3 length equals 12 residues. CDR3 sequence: CASSSGDYEQYF. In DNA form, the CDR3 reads TGCGCCAGCAGCTCAGGGGACTACGAGCAGTACTTC.

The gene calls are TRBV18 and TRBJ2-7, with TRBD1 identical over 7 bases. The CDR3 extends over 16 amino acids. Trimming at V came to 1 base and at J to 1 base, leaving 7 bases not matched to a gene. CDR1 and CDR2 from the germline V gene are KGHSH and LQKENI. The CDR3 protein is CASSPRRDSYSYEQYV. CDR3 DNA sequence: TGTGCCAGCTCACCACGAAGGGACAGTTATTCCTACGAGCAGTACGTC.